This T cell receptor (beta chain) comes out of a study of naive CD8 T cells in extremely preterm neonates. The V gene's germline CDR1 is SGHVS and CDR2 FQNEAQ. The length of the CDR3 is 12 residues. V was shortened by 5 bases and J by 7 bases, with 9 bases between the two germline ends. Healthy nonsmoking adults and healthy children aged roughly 15-60 months donated peripheral blood. The sample holds sorted live naive CD8+ CD45RA+CCR7+ T cells. Sorted naive CD8+ T cell numbers ranged ~17,000 to ~100,000. Repertoires were generated with immunoSEQ multiplex PCR, while TCRdb's copy carries only in-frame clones and drops some. The sample carries approximately 7,000 clones, roughly 98% recorded once.

Sequences were obtained from naive CD8+ T cells from blood. The genes are TRBV7-8 and TRBJ2-1; D perhaps matches TRBD2 (5 bases). This TCR was sampled from a human donor in good health. The CDR3, as DNA: TGTGCCAGCAGCACCGGGAAGAATGAGCAGTTCTTC. It translates to CASSTGKNEQFF.